Sequencing of this T cell receptor beta chain was carried out in a study of shared clonotypes between healthy human individuals. Using immunoSEQ multiplex PCR, the repertoire was profiled, and TCRdb retains in-frame clones only, with some absent. The repertoire holds some 680,000 clones, around 73% seen once, with around 2% in the top ten. V lost 4 bases, J lost 5 bases, and 5 bases stayed unmatched. From germline, CDR1 is SGHRS and CDR2 YFSETQ. The CDR3 is made up of 13 amino acids. This clone was detected a few times. Different DNA sequences within this sample yield the same CDR3. The J gene is TRBJ1-2, the V gene TRBV5-1, with 7 bases fitting TRBD1. Input material: memory CD4+ T cells sorted from blood. As for subset: CD45RA-negative fraction. This sequence originates from a young woman in good health. The CDR3 region is CASSLGQDYGYTF. Written as DNA, the CDR3 is TGCGCCAGCAGCCTAGGACAGGATTATGGCTACACCTTC.